These 10 T cell receptor beta chains came from one sample sequenced in a study of blood T cell repertoires in COVID-19 (dated by TCRdb to 2020 to 2022). Library preparation was by the immunoSEQ multiplex PCR assay. TCRdb provides this immuneACCESS table in a form limited to in-frame rearrangements. Some clones are lacking; in checked studies, under half of them reflect an unresolved V gene, and why the rest are absent is not known. This sample comprises 300,000 to 400,000 clones, approximately 89% of them detected only once. In total, the top ten clones hold 2.5% to 4% of the sample. Sequences were obtained from peripheral blood. The receptors stem from a woman in her late teens or twenties who had recovered from COVID-19.

The gene calls are TRBV5-8 and TRBJ1-2, with D possibly being TRBD1 (5 bases). The CDR3 is made up of 14 amino acids. Germline CDR1 SGHTS, CDR2 YDEGEE. Trimming stripped 3 bases from V and 5 bases from J, with 14 bases between. The DNA of the CDR3 is TGTGCCAGCAGCTCCCGGGACTTCTATTATGGCTACACCTTC. Its protein is CASSSRDFYYGYTF.

The J gene is TRBJ2-3, the V gene TRBV10-3; 11 bases agree with TRBD2. The CDR3 loop spans 18 amino acids. Germline-derived CDR1 and CDR2 are ENHRY and SYGVKD. After removal of 5 bases from V and 4 bases from J, the junction contained 14 bases not matched to a gene. In DNA form, the CDR3 reads TGTGCCATCAGTTCGAGGTCGGTAGCGGGAGGGGTCCCAGATACGCAGTATTTT. It translates to CAISSRSVAGGVPDTQYF.

The rearrangement uses TRBV7-2 and TRBJ2-1; the match to TRBD2 covers 12 bases. The CDR3 covers 15 residues. V lost 5 bases and J lost 6; bases outside the gene matches: 5. Germline V gene data show CDR1 as SGHTA and CDR2 as FQGNSA. CDR3 nucleotide sequence: TGTGCCAGCAGCCACGGACTAGCGGGAATCAATGAGCAGTTCTTC. Its protein is CASSHGLAGINEQFF.

This chain connects TRBV7-2 to TRBJ2-2; TRBD2 aligns across 7 bases. The junction had 7 bases not matched to a gene; V was cut back by 1 base and J by 5 bases. CDR1 is SGHTA, CDR2 FQGNSA, per germline. This CDR3 comprises 16 residues. The CDR3 is CASSLVGGGLTGELFF. Written as DNA, the CDR3 is TGTGCCAGCAGCTTAGTGGGGGGAGGGCTAACCGGGGAGCTGTTTTTT.

This clone turned up a few times. The chain recombines TRBV6-5 with TRBJ1-5; D might be TRBD1 (5 bases). Germline CDR1 reads MNHEY; CDR2 reads SVGAGI. V was cut by 6 bases and J by 2 bases, with 8 bases left in between. This CDR3 is built from 13 residues. The CDR3 sequence is CASRGQRNQPQHF. In nucleotides, the CDR3 is TGTGCCAGCAGAGGACAACGCAATCAGCCCCAGCATTTT.

CDR3: CASSEAGGGQPQHF. In nucleotides, the CDR3 is TGTGCCAGCAGTGAAGCTGGGGGCGGACAGCCCCAGCATTTT. The chain is built from TRBV6-1 and TRBJ1-5; weak D call: TRBD1 (6 bases). This CDR3 is built from 14 residues. Trimming took 0 bases from V and 7 from J, leaving 10 bases between them. Germline V gene lookup returns CDR1 MNHNS and CDR2 SASEGT.

The V and J genes are TRBV15 and TRBJ2-3, with D possibly being TRBD1 (5 bases). Germline V lookup: CDR1 LNHNV, CDR2 YYDKDF (reference sequence). Trimming cost V 2 bases and J 6 bases, with 12 bases left between them. There are 14 residues in the CDR3. This chain's CDR3 is CATSRRTIGDTQYF. CDR3 DNA: TGTGCCACCAGCAGACGGACAATAGGGGATACGCAGTATTTT.

The chain is built from TRBV19 and TRBJ2-1; 12 bases line up with TRBD2. Germline-derived CDR1 and CDR2 are LNHDA and SQIVND (reference sequence). With 3 bases clipped from V and 8 bases from J, the junction kept 8 bases outside the gene matches. This CDR3 is built from 16 residues. CDR3 loop: CASSIGASGRAYEQFF. The CDR3 region has the DNA TGTGCCAGTAGTATCGGGGCTAGCGGGAGGGCCTATGAGCAGTTCTTC. Together with reference TRBV19 and TRBJ2-1, the CDR3 gives the full variable domain: DGGITQSPKYLFRKEGQNVTLSCEQNLNHDAMYWYRQDPGQGLRLIYYSQIVNDFQKGDIAEGYSVSREKKESFPLTVTSAQKNPTAFYLCASSIGASGRAYEQFFGPGTRLTVL.

A single count supports this clone. The chain couples TRBV18 to TRBJ2-3; 9 bases line up with TRBD2. V lost 2 bases, J lost 2 bases, and 8 bases stayed unmatched. Germline CDR1 and CDR2: KGHSH and LQKENI. The CDR3 extends over 17 amino acids. The CDR3 nucleotides are TGTGCCAGCTCACCAAGCCCAGCGGGAGGTTCCACAGATACGCAGTATTTT. Protein product: CASSPSPAGGSTDTQYF.

J is TRBJ2-1 and V is TRBV5-8; TRBD2 agrees at 11 bases. The V segment lost 6 bases and the J segment 4 bases; nucleotides outside the gene matches: 6. Germline-derived CDR1 and CDR2 are SGHTS and YDEGEE. The CDR3 spans 15 residues. In nucleotides, the CDR3 is TGTGCCAGCAATCACGGGACTAGCGGTTACAATGAGCAGTTCTTC. Translation: CASNHGTSGYNEQFF.